This T cell receptor (beta chain) is drawn from a study of blood T cells in healthy people across ages. Study observations and caveats: Long-lived donors carried more naive CD4+ cells and greater diversity than aged donors.

The CDR3 totals 14 residues. Germline V gives CDR1 MNHNS, CDR2 SASEGT. A remark on this clonotype: Its antigen is currently unknown. A read error may account for a junction end that differs from germline.

Alongside a J-beta primer mix, a sample-barcoded 5' primer served in a second PCR lasting roughly 7 to 12 cycles. TCRdb re-called the 5' RACE reads with MiXCR, one entry per CDR3 protein. The sample records hundreds of thousands of distinct CDR3 sequences, roughly 50% being singletons. Healthy Caucasian individuals from Russia aged roughly 6 to 90 were enrolled as donors. The sequence was collected from an older man in good health. The chain is built from TRBV6-1 and TRBJ2-4, with D hard to call. The sequenced sample consisted of blood. CDR3 loop: CAGSEGMAKNIQYF. The CDR3, as DNA: TGTGCCGGCAGTGAAGGCATGGCCAAAAACATTCAGTACTTC.